This T cell receptor (beta chain) was recovered during a study of blood T cell repertoires in COVID-19. For the study at large: The United States, Italy and Spain supplied acute and convalescent COVID-19 samples. T cells, B-cell-depleted T cells, or PBMCs provided the cDNA or gDNA that served as material.

TCRdb keeps only in-frame clones here, not all; method: immunoSEQ multiplex PCR. This repertoire shows 45,000 to 60,000 clones, 90% found once; its top ten account for about 4%. Germline CDR1 reads SGHTA; CDR2 reads FQGNSA. The ends were cut back, 5 bases at V and 4 bases at J, with 12 bases in the middle. The length of the CDR3 is 15 residues. Material for sequencing was peripheral blood. The gene calls are TRBV7-2 and TRBJ1-6, with D possibly TRBD1 on 5 matching bases. The clonotype originates from a middle-aged man with acute or convalescent COVID-19. CDR3 in amino acids: CASSREQGYNSPLHF. The CDR3, as DNA: TGTGCCAGCAGCCGGGAGCAGGGTTATAATTCACCCCTCCACTTT.